The 16 T cell receptor beta chains listed next were all sequenced from one sample in a study of CXCR3-negative and CXCR3-positive naive CD8 T cells. TRB cDNA was prepared as libraries by UMI-labeled 5' RACE. TCRdb processed the 5' RACE reads again and assigns one entry to each CDR3 protein, with no DNA. The clone table shows over 70,000 distinct CDR3 sequences, with the ten largest holding roughly 0.8%. These receptors are not linked to any known antigen. Study-level results: Higher TRB CDR3 hydrophobicity marked CXCR3-positive naive cells relative to CXCR3-negative naive cells.

The sample taken for sequencing was naive CXCR3+ CD8+ T cells from blood. The subset was: CD45RO-CCR7+CD27+CD95- naive CD8+ T cells expressing CXCR3 (TNR3+). The receptors shown here come from a human donor in good health. Some clones in this sample may be carry-over from other donors' samples.

This rearrangement joins TRBV11-2 to TRBJ2-5; TCRdb gives TRBD1 as the D gene, but with no DNA this cannot be confirmed. CDR1 and CDR2 from the germline V gene are SGHAT and FQNNGV. The CDR3 has 16 amino acids. CDR3 amino acids: CASSQKSGQGVETQYF.

V and J are TRBV12-3 or TRBV12-4 and TRBJ2-7. This CDR3 spans 12 amino acids. CDR3 loop: CASSFSDYEQYF.

The V gene is TRBV28, the J gene TRBJ2-1; TCRdb returns TRBD1, unconfirmable since there is no DNA. Germline V gene sequence: CDR1 MDHEN, CDR2 SYDVKM. CDR3 length: 14 amino acids. CDR3 loop: CASSFADNHNEQFF.

CDR3 in amino acids: CSAKVHPGLAGGRPYNEQFF. This chain joins TRBV20-1 and TRBJ2-1; there is no DNA to check the TCRdb D call of TRBD2. Germline values: CDR1 DFQATT, CDR2 SNEGSKA (reference sequence). The CDR3 has 20 amino acids.

V and J are TRBV12-3 or TRBV12-4 and TRBJ2-2; the TCRdb call, TRBD1, lacks DNA for checking. This CDR3 is 15 amino acids long. The chain's CDR3 is CASSPRDREAGELFF.

The chain carries TRBV5-1 and TRBJ2-3; with no DNA, the TCRdb D assignment of TRBD1 cannot be verified. The CDR3 spans 13 residues. The germline V gene has CDR1 SGHRS and CDR2 YFSETQ. CDR3 amino acids: CASSSPSADTQYF.

The chain recombines TRBV28 with TRBJ2-1; TCRdb indicates TRBD2, and absent DNA this call remains unverified. The CDR3 is 18 amino acids. Germline V CDR1 and CDR2: MDHEN, SYDVKM. The CDR3 sequence: CASSLISPAGPSYNEQFF.

The chain uses TRBV28 and TRBJ2-1; absent DNA, TCRdb's TRBD2 call cannot be checked. The CDR3 sequence is 19 residues long. CDR1 and CDR2 from the germline V gene are MDHEN and SYDVKM. CDR3 residues: CASSFPTQRLVGGDNEQFF.

The chain uses TRBV2 and TRBJ2-1; TCRdb's D call, TRBD1, is unchecked because there is no DNA. Germline V gene lookup returns CDR1 SNHLY and CDR2 FYNNEI. CDR3 length: 14 amino acids. CDR3: CASRNPGSYNEQFF.

V usage is TRBV27 and J usage is TRBJ2-2; lacking DNA, the TRBD1 call made by TCRdb goes unchecked. From germline, CDR1 is MNHEY and CDR2 SMNVEV (reference sequence). The CDR3 runs to 16 residues. CDR3 loop: CASRPWEQGASGELFF.

J is TRBJ2-2 and V is TRBV6-5. The length of the CDR3 is 16 residues. Germline CDR1 MNHEY, CDR2 SVGAGI. This CDR3 is CASSAGLRALSGELFF.

The rearrangement links TRBV6-2 or TRBV6-3 to TRBJ2-1; TCRdb outputs TRBD1, but without DNA this stays unchecked. This CDR3 has 16 residues. Germline loops: CDR1 MNHEY, CDR2 SVGEGT. The CDR3 spells CASTNNGDRGWSEQFF.

The CDR3 reads CASSQDLGSYEQYF. The V call is TRBV4-3, the J call TRBJ2-7. The germline CDR1 and CDR2 sequences are LGHNA and YSLEER. This CDR3 has 14 residues.

CDR3 protein: CSAPGLGVNEQFF. The chain combines TRBV29-1 with TRBJ2-1; lacking DNA, the TRBD1 call made by TCRdb goes unchecked. This CDR3 has 13 residues. CDR1 and CDR2 (germline): SQVTM, ANQGSEA.

V is TRBV29-1 and J is TRBJ2-7; absent DNA, TCRdb's TRBD2 call cannot be checked. Germline lookup yields CDR1 SQVTM and CDR2 ANQGSEA. CDR3 size: 13 residues. The CDR3 spells CSVGGTSFHEQYF.

V and J are TRBV4-1 and TRBJ2-1; checking the TCRdb D call of TRBD1 is not possible without DNA. The length of the CDR3 is 14 residues. Germline values: CDR1 MGHRA, CDR2 YSYEKL. The CDR3 sequence: CASSQAGNYNEQFF.